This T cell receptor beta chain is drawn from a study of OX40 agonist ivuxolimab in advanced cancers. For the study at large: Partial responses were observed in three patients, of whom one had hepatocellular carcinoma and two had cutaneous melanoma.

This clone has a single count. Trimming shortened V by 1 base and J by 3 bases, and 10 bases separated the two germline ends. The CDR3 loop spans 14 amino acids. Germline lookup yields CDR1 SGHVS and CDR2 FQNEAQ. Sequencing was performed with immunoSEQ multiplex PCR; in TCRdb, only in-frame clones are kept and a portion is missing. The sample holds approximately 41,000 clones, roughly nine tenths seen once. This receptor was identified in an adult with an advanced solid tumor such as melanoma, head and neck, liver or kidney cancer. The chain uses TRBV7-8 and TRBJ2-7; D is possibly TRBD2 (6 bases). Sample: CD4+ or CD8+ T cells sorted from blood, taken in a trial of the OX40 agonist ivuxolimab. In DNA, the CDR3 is TGTGCCAGCAGCTTAGGGGCGGGATACTACGAGCAGTACTTC. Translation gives CASSLGAGYYEQYF. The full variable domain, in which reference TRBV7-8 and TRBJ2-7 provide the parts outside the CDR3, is GAGVSQSPRYKVAKRGQDVALRCDPISGHVSLFWYQQALGQGPEFLTYFQNEAQLDKSGLPSDRFFAERPEGSVSTLKIQRTQQEDSAVYLCASSLGAGYYEQYFGPGTRLTVT.